These T cell receptor beta chains were read from a single sample in a study of blood T cell repertoires in COVID-19. The table came from immunoSEQ multiplex PCR; TCRdb's copy has only in-frame clones and leaves some out. Here the sample spans 220,000 or so clones, roughly 89% being singletons. The sample comprised PBMCs or T cells enriched from blood (not recorded which). The receptor source for this set is a woman aged 40 to 55 who had recovered from COVID-19. Both conserved end residues are part of each CDR3. The D gene is left open where the match is weak. Size is stated for part of the rows, as once, few or many counts, or as a class when the clone is expanded.

v_call	d_call	j_call	clone_size	cdr3_aa	cdr3_nt
TRBV27	-	TRBJ2-3	-	CASSYGGYRADTQYF	TGTGCCAGCAGTTATGGGGGATACAGGGCGGATACGCAGTATTTT
TRBV7-3	TRBD2	TRBJ2-1	-	CASSPYPGLAGTHEQFF	TGTGCCAGCAGCCCATACCCTGGACTAGCGGGAACTCATGAGCAGTTCTTC
TRBV19	-	TRBJ2-7	-	CASSTLRQVPYEQYF	TGTGCCAGTAGTACCCTTAGACAGGTCCCCTACGAGCAGTACTTC
TRBV7-2	-	TRBJ1-6	-	CASSLVQASSYNSPLHF	TGTGCCAGCAGCTTAGTTCAGGCAAGCTCCTATAATTCACCCCTCCACTTT
TRBV9	TRBD1	TRBJ1-2	-	CASSARETGGIHGYTF	TGTGCCAGCAGCGCCCGAGAGACAGGGGGTATTCATGGCTACACCTTC
TRBV28	-	TRBJ1-1	once	CASSFRGAPEAFF	TGTGCCAGCAGTTTTCGGGGGGCCCCTGAAGCTTTCTTT
TRBV30	-	TRBJ2-7	-	CAWSVQVLEQYF	TGTGCCTGGAGTGTCCAGGTACTCGAGCAGTACTTC
TRBV3-1/TRBV3-2	TRBD2	TRBJ2-7	-	CASSPSGSYYEQYF	TGTGCCAGCAGCCCTAGCGGGAGTTACTACGAGCAGTACTTC
TRBV5-4	-	TRBJ2-6	-	CASSFSGTGANVLTF	TGTGCCAGCAGCTTCTCAGGGACTGGGGCCAACGTCCTGACTTTC
TRBV30	TRBD2	TRBJ2-3	once	CAWSAGDLGGSTDTQYF	TGTGCCTGGAGCGCGGGGGACCTGGGAGGGAGCACAGATACGCAGTATTTT
TRBV6-2/TRBV6-3	-	TRBJ2-2	-	CASSYPRARTGELFF	TGTGCCAGCAGTTACCCCCGAGCGAGAACCGGGGAGCTGTTTTTT
TRBV7-9	TRBD2	TRBJ2-7	-	CASSLSLAGPYEQYF	TGTGCCAGCAGCTTAAGTTTAGCGGGTCCCTACGAGCAGTACTTC
TRBV19	-	TRBJ1-5	-	CASSWTTNSNQPQHF	TGTGCCAGTAGTTGGACAACTAATAGCAATCAGCCCCAGCATTTT
TRBV19	TRBD1	TRBJ1-1	-	CASSITGTGASTEAFF	TGTGCCAGTAGTATAACGGGGACAGGGGCAAGCACTGAAGCTTTCTTT
TRBV7-2	TRBD1	TRBJ1-4	few	CASSLALQGATNEKLFF	TGTGCCAGCAGCTTAGCCCTACAGGGGGCAACTAATGAAAAACTGTTTTTT
TRBV24-1	TRBD1	TRBJ2-1	-	CATRKGQGDPYNEQFF	TGTGCCACCAGAAAGGGACAGGGTGACCCCTACAATGAGCAGTTCTTC
TRBV19	TRBD1	TRBJ2-3	few	CASSTLGQGEDTQYF	TGTGCCAGTAGCACTTTAGGACAGGGAGAGGATACGCAGTATTTT
TRBV2	TRBD1	TRBJ1-3	-	CASGGQTVSGNTIYF	TGTGCCAGTGGGGGACAGACCGTCTCTGGAAACACCATATATTTT
TRBV6-2/TRBV6-3	TRBD1	TRBJ1-5	-	CASSYPGQGARQPQHF	TGTGCCAGCAGTTACCCGGGACAGGGGGCCCGTCAGCCCCAGCATTTT
TRBV5-5	-	TRBJ1-2	-	CASSLASGRQYGYTF	TGTGCCAGCAGCTTGGCCTCCGGAAGACAGTATGGCTACACCTTC
TRBV28	-	TRBJ1-1	-	CASSLTQEAFF	TGTGCCAGCAGTTTAACACAGGAAGCTTTCTTT
TRBV19	TRBD1	TRBJ2-5	-	CASSRTGAPQETQYF	TGTGCCAGTAGTAGGACAGGGGCTCCCCAAGAGACCCAGTACTTC
TRBV10-3	TRBD1	TRBJ1-1	-	CAIRTGRSSGGTTEAFF	TGTGCCATCAGGACAGGGAGGTCCTCGGGCGGGACCACTGAAGCTTTCTTT
TRBV6-2/TRBV6-3	-	TRBJ1-4	-	CASSPSTGYATNEKLFF	TGTGCCAGCAGTCCCTCGACAGGATATGCAACTAATGAAAAACTGTTTTTT
TRBV9	-	TRBJ2-3	-	CASSEGGIADTQYF	TGTGCCAGCAGCGAGGGAGGCATCGCAGATACGCAGTATTTT
TRBV7-9	-	TRBJ1-3	-	CASSLSQGGNTIYF	TGTGCCAGCAGCTTAAGCCAGGGAGGAAACACCATATATTTT
TRBV28	-	TRBJ1-4	-	CASTPGINEKLFF	TGTGCCAGCACCCCGGGTATTAATGAAAAACTGTTTTTT
TRBV7-9	-	TRBJ1-4	-	CASSLGPIHEKLFF	TGTGCCAGCAGCTTAGGTCCTATTCATGAAAAACTGTTTTTT
TRBV3-1/TRBV3-2	TRBD1	TRBJ1-4	-	CASSQGQGAGTNEKLFF	TGTGCCAGCAGCCAAGGACAGGGCGCAGGGACTAATGAAAAACTGTTTTTT
TRBV11-2	TRBD2	TRBJ2-1	-	CASSLGLALISYNEQFF	TGTGCCAGCAGCCTCGGACTAGCGTTGATCTCCTACAATGAGCAGTTCTTC
TRBV6-2/TRBV6-3	TRBD2	TRBJ2-2	-	CASSYLAGAPGELFF	TGTGCCAGCAGTTACCTAGCGGGAGCTCCCGGGGAGCTGTTTTTT
TRBV7-8	-	TRBJ1-1	-	CASSLGRMGSRNTEAFF	TGTGCCAGCAGCTTAGGAAGAATGGGGAGTAGGAACACTGAAGCTTTCTTT
TRBV23-1	TRBD2	TRBJ2-3	few	CASSSLREGPRTDTQYF	TGCGCCAGCAGTTCCCTGCGGGAGGGCCCTAGGACAGATACGCAGTATTTT
TRBV7-2	-	TRBJ2-2	once	CASSLDSANTGELFF	TGTGCCAGCAGCTTAGATTCGGCGAACACCGGGGAGCTGTTTTTT
TRBV5-4	TRBD2	TRBJ2-5	-	CASSLSGTSGETQYF	TGTGCCAGCAGCTTATCCGGGACTAGCGGGGAGACCCAGTACTTC
TRBV5-4	-	TRBJ2-1	-	CASSLGQGSWNEQFF	TGTGCCAGCAGCTTGGGTCAGGGGAGTTGGAATGAGCAGTTCTTC
TRBV3-1/TRBV3-2	-	TRBJ1-4	-	CASSSSTASNEKLFF	TGTGCCAGCAGCTCGTCGACAGCCTCAAATGAAAAACTGTTTTTT
TRBV28	-	TRBJ1-3	once	CASTDSGNTIYF	TGTGCCAGCACAGACTCTGGAAACACCATATATTTT